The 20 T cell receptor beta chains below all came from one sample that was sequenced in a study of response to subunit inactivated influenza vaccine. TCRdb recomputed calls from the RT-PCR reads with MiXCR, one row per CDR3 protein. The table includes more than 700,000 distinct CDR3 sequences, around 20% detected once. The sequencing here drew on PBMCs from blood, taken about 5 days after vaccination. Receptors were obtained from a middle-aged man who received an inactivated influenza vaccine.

CDR3 sequence reads: CATRTDYGYTF. CDR3 DNA sequence: TGTGCCACCAGAACGGACTATGGCTACACCTTC. This chain connects TRBV10-3 to TRBJ1-2, with no clear D. The CDR3 is 11 residues long. Germline V gene lookup returns CDR1 ENHRY and CDR2 SYGVKD. Trimming cost V 10 bases and J 3 bases, with 9 bases left between them.

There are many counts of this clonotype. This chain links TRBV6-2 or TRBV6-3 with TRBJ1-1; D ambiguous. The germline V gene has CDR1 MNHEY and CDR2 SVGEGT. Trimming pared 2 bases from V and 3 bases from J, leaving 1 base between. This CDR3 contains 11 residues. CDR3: CASSYDTEAFF. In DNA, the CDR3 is TGTGCCAGCAGTTACGACACTGAAGCTTTCTTT.

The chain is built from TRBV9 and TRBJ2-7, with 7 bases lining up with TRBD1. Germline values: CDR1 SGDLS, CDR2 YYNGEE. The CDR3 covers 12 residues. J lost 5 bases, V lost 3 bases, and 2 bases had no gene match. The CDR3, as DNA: TGTGCCAGCAGCGGACAGGGCCACGAGCAGTACTTC. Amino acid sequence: CASSGQGHEQYF.

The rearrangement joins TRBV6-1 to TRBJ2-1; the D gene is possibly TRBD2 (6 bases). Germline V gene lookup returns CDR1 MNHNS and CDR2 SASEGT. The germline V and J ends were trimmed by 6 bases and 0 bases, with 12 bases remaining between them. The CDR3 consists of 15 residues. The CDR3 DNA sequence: TGTGCCAGCAGCCGGAGGGGAATCTCCTACAATGAGCAGTTCTTC. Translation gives CASSRRGISYNEQFF.

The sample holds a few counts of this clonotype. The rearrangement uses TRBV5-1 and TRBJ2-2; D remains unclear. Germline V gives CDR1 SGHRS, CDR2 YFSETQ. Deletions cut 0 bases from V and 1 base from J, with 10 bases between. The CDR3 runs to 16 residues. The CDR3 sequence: CASSLDSAMNTGELFF. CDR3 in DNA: TGCGCCAGCAGCTTGGATTCAGCGATGAACACCGGGGAGCTGTTTTTT.

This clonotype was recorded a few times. CDR3 nucleotides: TGCGCCAGCAGCCAAGTACGCAGCAGTGGCTACGAGCAGTACTTC. Amino acids: CASSQVRSSGYEQYF. The gene calls are TRBV4-3 and TRBJ2-7; D gene unclear. CDR3 size: 15 residues. Germline V gene sequence: CDR1 LGHNA, CDR2 YSLEER. V lost 1 base to trimming and J lost 3 bases, with 13 bases between them.

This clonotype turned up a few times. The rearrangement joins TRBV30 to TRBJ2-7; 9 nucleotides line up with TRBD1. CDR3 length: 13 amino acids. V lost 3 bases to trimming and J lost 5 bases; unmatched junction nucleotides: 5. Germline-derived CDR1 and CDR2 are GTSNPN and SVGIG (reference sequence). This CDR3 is CAWRGDRANEQYF. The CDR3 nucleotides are TGTGCCTGGAGGGGGGACAGGGCGAACGAGCAGTACTTC.

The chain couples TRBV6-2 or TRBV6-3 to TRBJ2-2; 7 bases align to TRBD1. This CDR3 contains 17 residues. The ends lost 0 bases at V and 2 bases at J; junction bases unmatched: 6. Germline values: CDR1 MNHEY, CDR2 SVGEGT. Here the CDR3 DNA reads TGTGCCAGCAGTTACTCACTGGGACAGATCAACACCGGGGAGCTGTTTTTT. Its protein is CASSYSLGQINTGELFF.

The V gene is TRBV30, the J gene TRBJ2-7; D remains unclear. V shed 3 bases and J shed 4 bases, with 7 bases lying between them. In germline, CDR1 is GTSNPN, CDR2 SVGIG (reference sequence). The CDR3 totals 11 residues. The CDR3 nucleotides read TGTGCCTGGAGAATTGGGTACGAGCAGTACTTC. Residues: CAWRIGYEQYF.

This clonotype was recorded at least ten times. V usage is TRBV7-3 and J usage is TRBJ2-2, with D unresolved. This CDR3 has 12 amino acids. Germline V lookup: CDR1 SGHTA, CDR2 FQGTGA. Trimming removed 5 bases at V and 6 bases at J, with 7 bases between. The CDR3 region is CASSPQSGELFF. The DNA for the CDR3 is TGTGCCAGCAGCCCTCAGTCCGGGGAGCTGTTTTTT.

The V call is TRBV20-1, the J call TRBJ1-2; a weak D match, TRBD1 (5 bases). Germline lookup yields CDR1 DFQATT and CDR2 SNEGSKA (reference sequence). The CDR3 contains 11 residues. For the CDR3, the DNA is TGCAGGCCCGCAGGGAACTATGGCTACACCTTC. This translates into CRPAGNYGYTF.

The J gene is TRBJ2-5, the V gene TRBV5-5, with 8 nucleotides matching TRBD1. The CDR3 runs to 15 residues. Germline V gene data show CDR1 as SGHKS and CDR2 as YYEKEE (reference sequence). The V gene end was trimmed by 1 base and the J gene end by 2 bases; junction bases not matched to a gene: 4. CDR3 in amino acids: CASSLWQGAQETQYF. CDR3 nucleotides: TGTGCCAGCAGCTTGTGGCAGGGGGCTCAAGAGACCCAGTACTTC.

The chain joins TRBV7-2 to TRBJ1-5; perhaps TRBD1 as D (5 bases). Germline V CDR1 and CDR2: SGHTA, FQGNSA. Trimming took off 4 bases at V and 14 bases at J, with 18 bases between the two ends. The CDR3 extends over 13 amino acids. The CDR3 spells CASSSWEGTEEHF. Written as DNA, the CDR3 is TGTGCCAGCAGCTCGTGGGAAGGGACGGAGGAGCATTTT.

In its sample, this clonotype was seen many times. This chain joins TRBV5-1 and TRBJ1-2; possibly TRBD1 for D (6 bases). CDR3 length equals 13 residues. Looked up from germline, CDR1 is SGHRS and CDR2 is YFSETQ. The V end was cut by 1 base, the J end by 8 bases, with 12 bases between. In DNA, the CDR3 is TGCGCCAGCAGCTTGTCGGACAGAAGCGGCTACACCTTC. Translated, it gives CASSLSDRSGYTF. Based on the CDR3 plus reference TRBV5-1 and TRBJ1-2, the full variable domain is KAGVTQTPRYLIKTRGQQVTLSCSPISGHRSVSWYQQTPGQGLQFLFEYFSETQRNKGNFPGRFSGRQFSNSRSEMNVSTLELGDSALYLCASSLSDRSGYTFGSGTRLTVV.

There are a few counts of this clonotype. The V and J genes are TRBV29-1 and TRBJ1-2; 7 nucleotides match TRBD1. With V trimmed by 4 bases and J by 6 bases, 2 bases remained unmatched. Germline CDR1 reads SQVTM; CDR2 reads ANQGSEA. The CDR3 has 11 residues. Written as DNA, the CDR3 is TGCAGCGTTGCCAGGGGGGATGGCTACACCTTC. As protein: CSVARGDGYTF.

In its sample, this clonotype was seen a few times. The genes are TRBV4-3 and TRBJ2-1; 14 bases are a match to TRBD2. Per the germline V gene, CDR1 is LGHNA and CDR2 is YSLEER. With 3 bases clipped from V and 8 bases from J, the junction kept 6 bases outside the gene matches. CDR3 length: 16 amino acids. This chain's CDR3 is CASSQLTSGGEHEQFF. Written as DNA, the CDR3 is TGCGCCAGCAGCCAGCTGACTAGCGGGGGGGAACATGAGCAGTTCTTC.

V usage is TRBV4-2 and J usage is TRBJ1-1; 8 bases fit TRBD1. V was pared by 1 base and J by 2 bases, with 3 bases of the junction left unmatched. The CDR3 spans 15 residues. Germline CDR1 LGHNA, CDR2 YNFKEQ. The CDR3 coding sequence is TGTGCCAGCAGCCAAGGGACAGGGTATAACACTGAAGCTTTCTTT. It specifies CASSQGTGYNTEAFF.

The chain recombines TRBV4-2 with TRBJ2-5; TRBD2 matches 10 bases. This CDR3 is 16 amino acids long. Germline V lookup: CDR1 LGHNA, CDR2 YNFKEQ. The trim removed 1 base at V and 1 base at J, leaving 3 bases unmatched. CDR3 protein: CASSQGSSGGQETQYF. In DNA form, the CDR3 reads TGTGCCAGCAGCCAAGGTTCTAGCGGGGGCCAAGAGACCCAGTACTTC.

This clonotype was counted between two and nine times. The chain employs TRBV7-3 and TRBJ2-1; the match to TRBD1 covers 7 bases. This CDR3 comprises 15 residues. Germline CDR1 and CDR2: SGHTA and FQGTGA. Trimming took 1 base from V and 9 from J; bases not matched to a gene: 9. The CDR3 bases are TGTGCCAGCAGCTTAAGCGGGCCACGGGACAGTGAGCAGTTCTTC. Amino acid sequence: CASSLSGPRDSEQFF.

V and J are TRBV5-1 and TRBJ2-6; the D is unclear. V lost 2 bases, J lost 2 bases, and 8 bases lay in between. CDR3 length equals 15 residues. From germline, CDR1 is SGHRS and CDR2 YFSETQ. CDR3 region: CASSLRRTGANVLTF. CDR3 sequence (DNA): TGCGCCAGCAGCTTACGGAGAACTGGGGCCAACGTCCTGACTTTC.